The next 32 T cell receptor beta chains were all read from a single sample in a study of T cell repertoires and HLA-DP antigens. Profiling relied on immunoSEQ multiplex PCR, and the TCRdb table lists in-frame clones only, not all of them. The sample shows roughly 70,000 clones, roughly 77% of them seen only once. For these receptors, no antigen is known. Specimen: CD4+ T cells from PBMCs. The receptor source for this set is a man aged 55 to 69 in good health and CMV-seronegative.

V is TRBV13 and J is TRBJ1-6; no clear D gene. The CDR3 is 15 residues long. V was pared by 5 bases and J by 9 bases, with 17 bases between. Germline-derived CDR1 and CDR2 are PRHDT and FYEKMQ (reference sequence). Written as DNA, the CDR3 is TGTGCCAGCAGCCCCTCGGGGAGGGCGGGTTCACCCCTCCACTTT. It is translated as CASSPSGRAGSPLHF.

The chain links TRBV11-3 to TRBJ2-1; 9 nucleotides line up with TRBD1. The junction had 7 bases not matched to a gene; V was cut back by 4 bases and J by 6 bases. CDR3 length equals 15 residues. The germline V gene encodes CDR1 SGHNT and CDR2 YENEEA. The CDR3 reads CASSSWTGEGNEQFF. As DNA, the CDR3 is TGTGCCAGCAGCTCCTGGACAGGGGAGGGCAATGAGCAGTTCTTC. The variable domain in full, completed from reference TRBV11-3 and TRBJ2-1, reads EAGVVQSPRYKIIEKKQPVAFWCNPISGHNTLYWYLQNLGQGPELLIRYENEEAVDDSQLPKDRFSAERLKGVDSTLKIQPAELGDSAVYLCASSSWTGEGNEQFFGPGTRLTVL.

The chain carries TRBV7-2 and TRBJ1-5; D is ambiguous. CDR1 and CDR2 from the germline V gene are SGHTA and FQGNSA. The ends were cut back, 5 bases at V and 5 bases at J, with 13 bases in the middle. The CDR3 extends over 14 amino acids. CDR3 region: CASSEPGDHQPQHF. The CDR3 bases are TGTGCCAGCAGCGAGCCGGGAGACCATCAGCCCCAGCATTTT.

Within the sample, this clone is medium-sized. This same CDR3 is encoded by further DNA sequences in the sample. V and J are TRBV9 and TRBJ1-4, with a possible D match to TRBD1 (5 bases). Deletions cut 0 bases from V and 5 bases from J, with 11 bases between. Germline loops: CDR1 SGDLS, CDR2 YYNGEE. The CDR3 contains 15 residues. CDR3 DNA: TGTGCCAGCAGCGTAGGGGGACGGAGGAATGAAAAACTGTTTTTT. Residues: CASSVGGRRNEKLFF.

The chain couples TRBV4-3 to TRBJ1-2; D gene ambiguous. This CDR3 is built from 14 residues. V was pared by 1 base and J by 7 bases, with 13 bases between. Germline CDR1 is LGHNA and CDR2 is YSLEER. Here the CDR3 DNA reads TGCGCCAGCAGCCAAGGAGGTAGGGCGGGTGGCTACACCTTC. As protein: CASSQGGRAGGYTF.

The rearrangement joins TRBV5-1 to TRBJ1-5, with unresolved D. The germline gives CDR1 SGHRS, CDR2 YFSETQ. Trimming cost V 7 bases and J 7 bases, with 15 bases left between them. This CDR3 has 13 residues. This CDR3 reads CASANSPGQPQHF. In DNA, the CDR3 is TGCGCCAGCGCTAACAGCCCGGGACAGCCCCAGCATTTT.

This chain links TRBV5-1 with TRBJ2-3; 8 bases are shared with TRBD1. Germline loops: CDR1 SGHRS, CDR2 YFSETQ. With 6 bases clipped from V and 4 bases from J, the junction kept 7 bases outside the gene matches. The CDR3 loop spans 14 amino acids. CDR3 in DNA: TGCGCCAGCACTAGGACAGGGTCTGCAGATACGCAGTATTTT. The encoded protein is CASTRTGSADTQYF.

This clone has only one observation. This sequence joins TRBV5-1 and TRBJ2-7; D is unresolved. V lost 4 bases and J 5 bases, leaving 22 bases between the germline ends. From germline, CDR1 is SGHRS and CDR2 YFSETQ. CDR3 size: 16 residues. The CDR3 bases are TGCGCCAGCAGCCCCAGACGGTCCTCTCTCCCCCACGAGCAGTACTTC. Translating it yields CASSPRRSSLPHEQYF.

The chain employs TRBV5-4 and TRBJ2-3, with D unclear. CDR1 and CDR2 (germline): SGHNT, YYREEE (reference sequence). Trimming stripped 2 bases from V and 0 bases from J, with 7 bases between. The CDR3 is 14 amino acids. The CDR3 protein is CASSFKSSTDTQYF. In nucleotides, the CDR3 is TGTGCCAGCAGCTTCAAGTCTAGCACAGATACGCAGTATTTT.

This chain uses TRBV7-7 with TRBJ2-1; D remains unclear. Germline V gene lookup returns CDR1 SSHAT and CDR2 FNYEAQ (reference sequence). V was shortened by 5 bases and J by 7 bases, with 12 bases between the two germline ends. The CDR3 runs to 13 residues. The CDR3 protein is CASSPSINNEQFF. The CDR3 DNA sequence: TGTGCCAGCAGCCCCTCCATTAATAATGAGCAGTTCTTC.

V is TRBV6-6 and J is TRBJ1-3; D gene ambiguous. The V gene lost 3 bases and the J gene lost 1 base, with 10 bases spanning the gap. Per the germline V gene, CDR1 is MNHNY and CDR2 is SVGAGI (reference sequence). The CDR3 sequence is 15 residues long. This CDR3 is CASSYDRSSGNTIYF. CDR3 nucleotide sequence: TGTGCCAGCAGTTATGACCGTTCTTCTGGAAACACCATATATTTT.

A remark on this clone: At one end the junction does not follow the germline gene, possibly because of a read error. This chain uses TRBV11-2 with TRBJ1-6; D unclear. Looked up from germline, CDR1 is SGHAT and CDR2 is FQNNGV. The length of the CDR3 is 14 residues. Here the CDR3 reads CASSPRSFNSPLHF. Here the CDR3 DNA reads TGTGCCAGCAGCCCACGGTCCTTTAATTCACCCCTCCACTTT.

The chain combines TRBV19 with TRBJ1-4; 8 nucleotides align to TRBD1. V lost 3 bases and J lost 7; bases outside the gene matches: 7. Germline assignment: CDR1 LNHDA and CDR2 SQIVND (reference sequence). There are 15 residues in the CDR3. The CDR3 DNA follows: TGTGCCAGTAGTATTGGTACAGGGGGAGTTGAAAAACTGTTTTTT. Its protein is CASSIGTGGVEKLFF. The complete variable domain, with remaining parts taken from reference TRBV19 and TRBJ1-4, reads DGGITQSPKYLFRKEGQNVTLSCEQNLNHDAMYWYRQDPGQGLRLIYYSQIVNDFQKGDIAEGYSVSREKKESFPLTVTSAQKNPTAFYLCASSIGTGGVEKLFFGSGTQLSVL.

The chain is built from TRBV21-1 and TRBJ1-3. TRBV21-1 is a pseudogene. The CDR3 consists of 17 residues. As DNA, the CDR3 is TGTGCCAGCAGCAGATTGGGACTGAGTCACTCTGGAAACACCATATATTTT. Protein sequence: CASSRLGLSHSGNTIYF.

The rearrangement links TRBV7-8 to TRBJ2-2, with unresolved D. Germline V gene lookup returns CDR1 SGHVS and CDR2 FQNEAQ. The CDR3 covers 12 residues. Trimming left V 6 bases short and J 5 bases short, with 7 bases between. CDR3: CASSPRTGELFF. The CDR3 DNA follows: TGTGCCAGCAGTCCCCGAACCGGGGAGCTGTTTTTT.

To note about this clone: One end of the junction does not line up with germline, which may come from a read error. The V and J genes are TRBV7-9 and TRBJ2-5; TRBD2 agrees at 8 bases. There are 13 residues in the CDR3. Germline V lookup: CDR1 SEHNR, CDR2 FQNEAQ (reference sequence). The CDR3 DNA reads TGTGCCAGCAGCCTAGCGGGTCGGGAGACCCAGTACTTC. Its protein product is CASSLAGRETQYF.

The chain has TRBV4-3 and TRBJ2-1; 16 positions match TRBD2. V trimming: 1 base; J trimming: 6 bases; junction bases outside the gene matches: 15. CDR3 length: 21 residues. CDR1 is LGHNA, CDR2 YSLEER, per germline. The CDR3 nucleotides are TGCGCCAGCAGCCAAGTGGACCTTGGGACTAGCGGGGGGGTCTACGGCAATGAGCAGTTCTTC. It encodes CASSQVDLGTSGGVYGNEQFF.

The chain recombines TRBV27 with TRBJ2-3, with 7 bases matching TRBD2. V lost 6 bases and J lost 4; bases outside the gene matches: 7. Germline CDR1 MNHEY, CDR2 SMNVEV (reference sequence). This CDR3 contains 14 residues. CDR3 in amino acids: CASSLREAADTQYF. The CDR3 region has the DNA TGTGCCAGCAGCCTCCGGGAGGCGGCAGATACGCAGTATTTT.

The gene calls are TRBV27 and TRBJ2-1, with 8 nucleotides matching TRBD2. V was clipped by 3 bases and J by 0 bases; unmatched bases: 7. Germline lookup yields CDR1 MNHEY and CDR2 SMNVEV (reference sequence). This CDR3 spans 17 amino acids. CDR3 nucleotides: TGTGCCAGCAGTTTCCGACTAGCGCCGAGCTCCTACAATGAGCAGTTCTTC. Its translation: CASSFRLAPSSYNEQFF.

J is TRBJ2-3 and V is TRBV27; D might be TRBD1 (5 bases). The CDR3 sequence is 12 residues long. The germline gives CDR1 MNHEY, CDR2 SMNVEV (reference sequence). V shed 8 bases and J shed 5 bases, with 11 bases lying between them. The CDR3 DNA sequence: TGTGCCAGCCGTTGGGGCAGAGATACGCAGTATTTT. It is translated as CASRWGRDTQYF.

The V and J genes are TRBV7-2 and TRBJ2-7, with D perhaps TRBD1 or TRBD2 (6 bases each). This CDR3 has 15 residues. Germline CDR1 is SGHTA and CDR2 is FQGNSA. Trimming shortened V by 5 bases and J by 2 bases, and 16 bases separated the two germline ends. The CDR3 loop reads CASSGGTNVPYEQYF. The CDR3, as DNA: TGTGCCAGCAGCGGGGGGACAAACGTTCCCTACGAGCAGTACTTC.

The chain links TRBV4-3 to TRBJ1-1; no clear D. The CDR3 length is 14 residues. V was cut by 1 base and J by 4 bases, with 10 bases left in between. Germline-derived CDR1 and CDR2 are LGHNA and YSLEER. The CDR3 DNA follows: TGCGCCAGCAGCCAAGGTGGGTGGCCCACTGAAGCTTTCTTT. Translated: CASSQGGWPTEAFF.

This chain links TRBV4-2 with TRBJ1-3; 8 positions agree with TRBD1. The CDR3 spans 16 residues. Germline V gives CDR1 LGHNA, CDR2 YNFKEQ. After removal of 0 bases from V and 4 bases from J, the junction contained 5 bases not matched to a gene. CDR3 coding DNA: TGTGCCAGCAGCCAAGACCTCAGGGGGCGCGGAAACACCATATATTTT. It translates to CASSQDLRGRGNTIYF.

This chain uses TRBV2 with TRBJ1-6; 9 bases match TRBD1. Germline CDR1 reads SNHLY; CDR2 reads FYNNEI. The CDR3 extends over 15 amino acids. J was trimmed by 5 bases and V by 6 bases; bases with no gene match: 5. The CDR3 spells CASRETGGNNSPLHF. CDR3 in DNA: TGTGCCAGCAGAGAAACAGGGGGCAATAATTCACCCCTCCACTTT.

The V and J genes are TRBV4-3 and TRBJ2-2; D may correspond to TRBD1 or TRBD2 (6 bases each). The length of the CDR3 is 14 residues. Trimming left V 1 base short and J 7 bases short, with 10 bases between. CDR1 is LGHNA, CDR2 YSLEER, per germline. The CDR3, as DNA: TGCGCCAGCAGCCAAGGACGGGGGCACGGGGAGCTGTTTTTT. Its translation is CASSQGRGHGELFF.

The V gene is TRBV5-4, the J gene TRBJ1-2, with D uncertain. The V end was cut by 5 bases, the J end by 0 bases, with 14 bases between. The germline gives CDR1 SGHNT, CDR2 YYREEE (reference sequence). This CDR3 spans 15 amino acids. CDR3 bases: TGTGCCAGCAGAAATCGCCAGGTGGCTAACTATGGCTACACCTTC. Amino acid sequence: CASRNRQVANYGYTF.

The J gene is TRBJ2-1, the V gene TRBV5-1, with D perhaps matching TRBD1 (6 bases). Germline loops: CDR1 SGHRS, CDR2 YFSETQ. V gave up 6 bases and J gave up 2 bases, with 21 bases separating them. The CDR3 has 17 amino acids. DNA for the CDR3: TGCGCCAGCACGCGAGACCTTACAGGGAGCGCCTACAATGAGCAGTTCTTC. It is translated as CASTRDLTGSAYNEQFF.

The CDR3 nucleotides read TGTGCCAGCAGCTTGGGGGCGGCCACCTACAATGAGCAGTTCTTC. It is translated as CASSLGAATYNEQFF. This rearrangement joins TRBV5-4 to TRBJ2-1, with D hard to call. CDR1 and CDR2 (germline): SGHNT, YYREEE (reference sequence). The CDR3 is 15 amino acids. With 0 bases removed from V and 2 bases from J, the gap between germline ends came to 9 bases. The full variable domain, rest sourced from reference TRBV5-4 and TRBJ2-1, is ETGVTQSPTHLIKTRGQQVTLRCSSQSGHNTVSWYQQALGQGPQFIFQYYREEENGRGNFPPRFSGLQFPNYSSELNVNALELDDSALYLCASSLGAATYNEQFFGPGTRLTVL.

The V gene is TRBV6-1, the J gene TRBJ2-4; no reliable D call. This CDR3 region has 13 residues. V lost 3 bases, J lost 3 bases, and 6 bases lay in between. Per the germline V gene, CDR1 is MNHNS and CDR2 is SASEGT. CDR3 loop: CASSEELKNIQYF. In DNA, the CDR3 is TGTGCCAGCAGTGAGGAACTCAAAAACATTCAGTACTTC.

The chain carries TRBV4-3 and TRBJ2-1, with 9 bases lining up with TRBD1. After removal of 4 bases from V and 6 bases from J, the junction contained 10 bases not matched to a gene. The germline V gene encodes CDR1 LGHNA and CDR2 YSLEER. There are 16 residues in the CDR3. The CDR3 DNA sequence: TGCGCCAGCAGCCCGTCGGACAGGGGCTTTTCCAATGAGCAGTTCTTC. Its translation: CASSPSDRGFSNEQFF.

The J gene is TRBJ1-1, the V gene TRBV7-2; D may be TRBD1 (6 bases). Per the germline V gene, CDR1 is SGHTA and CDR2 is FQGNSA. V was shortened by 5 bases and J by 0 bases, with 13 bases between the two germline ends. CDR3 length: 15 amino acids. The CDR3 sequence is CASSPGVVMNTEAFF. Here the CDR3 DNA reads TGTGCCAGCAGCCCAGGGGTGGTTATGAACACTGAAGCTTTCTTT.

The rearrangement links TRBV5-6 to TRBJ1-5, with TRBD1 as a possible D gene (6 bases). The length of the CDR3 is 16 residues. V shed 1 base and J shed 2 bases, with 13 bases lying between them. Germline V gene sequence: CDR1 SGHDT, CDR2 YYEEEE. The CDR3 spells CASSLTGARGNQPQHF. The CDR3 nucleotides are TGTGCCAGCAGCTTGACGGGGGCGAGGGGCAATCAGCCCCAGCATTTT. Supplemented by reference TRBV5-6 and TRBJ1-5, the full variable domain reads DAGVTQSPTHLIKTRGQQVTLRCSPKSGHDTVSWYQQALGQGPQFIFQYYEEEERQRGNFPDRFSGHQFPNYSSELNVNALLLGDSALYLCASSLTGARGNQPQHFGDGTRLSIL.